These 15 T cell receptor beta chains share one sample of origin, sequenced in a study of OX40 agonist ivuxolimab in advanced cancers. The method was immunoSEQ multiplex PCR; TCRdb's version includes in-frame clones alone and lacks a portion of them. The data show over 55,000 clones, roughly nine tenths seen once. The starting material was CD4+ or CD8+ T cells sorted from blood, obtained in a trial of the OX40 agonist ivuxolimab. These receptors all stem from an adult with an advanced solid tumor such as melanoma, head and neck, liver or kidney cancer.

V gene TRBV28 combines with J gene TRBJ1-5; TRBD1 agrees at 9 bases. Germline V gene lookup returns CDR1 MDHEN and CDR2 SYDVKM. CDR3 length: 15 residues. With V trimmed by 7 bases and J by 4 bases, 8 bases remained unmatched. The CDR3 DNA reads as TGTGCCAGCAATTCAGAGGGACAGGGTAATCAGCCCCAGCATTTT. This sequence encodes CASNSEGQGNQPQHF. Supplemented by reference TRBV28 and TRBJ1-5, the full variable domain reads DVKVTQSSRYLVKRTGEKVFLECVQDMDHENMFWYRQDPGLGLRLIYFSYDVKMKEKGDIPEGYSVSREKKERFSLILESASTNQTSMYLCASNSEGQGNQPQHFGDGTRLSIL.

The chain has TRBV9 and TRBJ2-2; no reliable D call. With 0 bases removed from V and 1 base from J, the gap between germline ends came to 7 bases. The CDR3 contains 15 residues. The V gene's germline CDR1 is SGDLS and CDR2 YYNGEE. In DNA form, the CDR3 reads TGTGCCAGCAGCGTAGGACGGGTGAACACCGGGGAGCTGTTTTTT. Protein product: CASSVGRVNTGELFF.

V gene TRBV4-1 combines with J gene TRBJ2-2; the D gene is possibly TRBD1 (5 bases). This CDR3 has 16 residues. The V end was cut by 0 bases, the J end by 3 bases, with 11 bases between. Germline CDR1 is MGHRA and CDR2 is YSYEKL. In DNA, the CDR3 is TGCGCCAGCAGCCAAGATAGGGGCTTCGACACCGGGGAGCTGTTTTTT. Translation: CASSQDRGFDTGELFF.

This chain joins TRBV18 and TRBJ1-4; tentative D call: TRBD1 (6 bases). Trimming removed 0 bases from V and 5 bases from J, with 10 bases in between. Germline CDR1 reads KGHSH; CDR2 reads LQKENI. This CDR3 is 15 amino acids long. The CDR3 region has the DNA TGTGCCAGCTCACCACCGGGGGCAGAGAATGAAAAACTGTTTTTT. Amino acid sequence: CASSPPGAENEKLFF. Drawing the rest from reference TRBV18 and TRBJ1-4, the complete variable domain is NAGVMQNPRHLVRRRGQEARLRCSPMKGHSHVYWYRQLPEEGLKFMVYLQKENIIDESGMPKERFSAEFPKEGPSILRIQQVVRGDSAAYFCASSPPGAENEKLFFGSGTQLSVL.

The chain recombines TRBV5-4 with TRBJ1-3, with D possibly matching TRBD1 (6 bases). Germline CDR1 SGHNT, CDR2 YYREEE (reference sequence). The V gene lost 1 base and the J gene lost 0 bases, with 14 bases spanning the gap. CDR3 length: 17 residues. CDR3 sequence reads: CASSLSRGSLSGNTIYF. The CDR3 nucleotides are TGTGCCAGCAGCTTGTCGAGGGGGTCCCTCTCTGGAAACACCATATATTTT.

This chain links TRBV7-3 with TRBJ2-3; 7 bases align to TRBD1. The CDR3 covers 14 residues. V gave up 5 bases and J gave up 3 bases; unmatched junction bases: 5. Germline lookup yields CDR1 SGHTA and CDR2 FQGTGA. The DNA of the CDR3 is TGTGCCAGCAGCCCGCAGACAGGGACAGATACGCAGTATTTT. This gives the protein CASSPQTGTDTQYF.

The chain employs TRBV19 and TRBJ2-6; D remains ambiguous. Germline V CDR1 and CDR2: LNHDA, SQIVND (reference sequence). The CDR3 runs 14 residues. The V gene lost 8 bases and the J gene lost 1 base, with 9 bases spanning the gap. The DNA of the CDR3 is TGTGCCAGTGAGGTCGATTCTGGGGCCAACGTCCTGACTTTC. Translated: CASEVDSGANVLTF.

The chain links TRBV18 to TRBJ2-7; 7 bases agree with TRBD2. V gave up 0 bases and J gave up 3 bases; unmatched junction bases: 5. This CDR3 contains 15 residues. From germline, CDR1 is KGHSH and CDR2 LQKENI. DNA for the CDR3: TGTGCCAGCTCACCACCGGCAGGGAGGGACTACGAGCAGTACTTC. It codes for CASSPPAGRDYEQYF.

This chain connects TRBV19 to TRBJ1-1, with TRBD1 matching over 8 bases. J gave up 1 base and V 5 bases, and 12 bases lay outside the gene matches. The CDR3 totals 17 residues. Germline CDR1 is LNHDA and CDR2 is SQIVND (reference sequence). The CDR3 DNA reads TGTGCCAGTAGTGTATCACCTCAGGGGGCCGGGAACACTGAAGCTTTCTTT. Protein: CASSVSPQGAGNTEAFF.

The rearrangement joins TRBV5-1 to TRBJ2-7; 11 positions match TRBD2. This CDR3 is 16 amino acids long. V dropped 0 bases and J dropped 4; count of bases not matched to a gene: 6. CDR1 SGHRS and CDR2 YFSETQ come from the germline V gene. CDR3 in amino acids: CASSLAVTSGSYEQYF. In DNA form, the CDR3 reads TGCGCCAGCAGCTTGGCCGTTACTAGCGGGAGTTACGAGCAGTACTTC. Together with reference TRBV5-1 and TRBJ2-7, the CDR3 gives the full variable domain: KAGVTQTPRYLIKTRGQQVTLSCSPISGHRSVSWYQQTPGQGLQFLFEYFSETQRNKGNFPGRFSGRQFSNSRSEMNVSTLELGDSALYLCASSLAVTSGSYEQYFGPGTRLTVT.

The chain couples TRBV10-3 to TRBJ1-1, with D tentatively TRBD1 (6 bases). CDR3 length equals 14 residues. V was shortened by 4 bases and J by 4 bases, with 13 bases between the two germline ends. Per germline, CDR1 ENHRY and CDR2 SYGVKD. CDR3 sequence: CAISVNRETTEAFF. CDR3 coding DNA: TGTGCCATCAGTGTTAACAGGGAGACCACTGAAGCTTTCTTT.

The chain has TRBV30 and TRBJ2-5, with TRBD1 as a possible D gene (6 bases). Per the germline V gene, CDR1 is GTSNPN and CDR2 is SVGIG (reference sequence). The CDR3 runs to 13 residues. Trimming cost V 3 bases and J 1 base, with 9 bases left between them. The CDR3 DNA reads as TGTGCCTGGAGGAGGGACACCCAAGAGACCCAGTACTTC. Translated: CAWRRDTQETQYF.

The V gene is TRBV7-3, the J gene TRBJ1-6, with 10 bases fitting TRBD1. V was clipped by 5 bases and J by 7 bases; unmatched bases: 8. The CDR3 spans 16 residues. In germline, CDR1 is SGHTA, CDR2 FQGTGA. Here the CDR3 DNA reads TGTGCCAGCAGCCTTACGGGGGACAGGGGAAATTCACCCCTCCACTTT. The encoded protein is CASSLTGDRGNSPLHF.

The DNA of the CDR3 is TGTGCCAGCAGCCCCATCCAGGCGGGACTAGCGGGGGGCACAGATACGCAGTATTTT. This sequence encodes CASSPIQAGLAGGTDTQYF. The chain is built from TRBV7-6 and TRBJ2-3, with 14 nucleotides matching TRBD2. This CDR3 has 19 amino acids. J was trimmed by 1 base and V by 5 bases; bases with no gene match: 11. In germline, CDR1 is SGHVS, CDR2 FNYEAQ.

The chain combines TRBV5-6 with TRBJ2-2; D gene uncertain. The V and J ends lost 0 bases and 0 bases respectively, with 15 bases between them. This CDR3 has 18 amino acids. In germline, CDR1 is SGHDT, CDR2 YYEEEE. CDR3 in DNA: TGTGCCAGCAGCTTGGGTCCGGGTCTCTTTACGAACACCGGGGAGCTGTTTTTT. Encoded protein: CASSLGPGLFTNTGELFF.